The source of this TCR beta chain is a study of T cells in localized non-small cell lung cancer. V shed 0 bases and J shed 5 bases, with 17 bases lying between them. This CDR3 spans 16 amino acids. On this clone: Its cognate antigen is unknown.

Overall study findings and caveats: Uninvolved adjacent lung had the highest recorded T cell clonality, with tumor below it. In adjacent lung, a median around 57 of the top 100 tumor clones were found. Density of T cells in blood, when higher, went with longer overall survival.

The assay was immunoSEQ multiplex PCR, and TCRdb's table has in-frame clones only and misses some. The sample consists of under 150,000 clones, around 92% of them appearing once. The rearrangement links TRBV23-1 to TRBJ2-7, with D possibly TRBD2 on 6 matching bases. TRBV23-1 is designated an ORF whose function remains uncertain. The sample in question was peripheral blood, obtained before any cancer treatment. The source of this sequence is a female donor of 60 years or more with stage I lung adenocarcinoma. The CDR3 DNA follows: TGCGCCAGCAGTCAATCGCCCCCTTCGGGAGTGCACGAGCAGTACTTC. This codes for CASSQSPPSGVHEQYF.